This T cell receptor (beta chain) came from a study of T cell repertoires in cytomegalovirus infection. At the level of the study: Public signatures in TCR beta pointed to CMV infection and matching HLA type.

This clonotype has just a few counts. Its antigen is not identified. Regarding the study as a whole: Of the TCR beta families, the public ones yielded a cumulative frequency that identified carriers of CMV plus the relevant HLA. HLA-C-restricted CMV clonotypes gave the most frequent clonotype in two of eight donors.

MiXCR, run by TCRdb on the reads, gives a single entry per CDR3 protein. In the table there are some 350,000 distinct CDR3 sequences, about a sixth of which are singletons. Germline values: CDR1 MNHNS, CDR2 SASEGT. V lost 5 bases to trimming and J lost 3 bases, with 13 bases between them. This CDR3 has 14 residues. The V call is TRBV6-1, the J call TRBJ1-1, with a possible D match to TRBD1 (5 bases). The source material was PBMCs. This TCR came from a human donor in good health (CMV status not recorded). Some clones in this sample may be carry-over from other donors' samples. CDR3 loop: CASSTMTEYTEAFF. The CDR3 DNA sequence: TGTGCCAGCAGTACTATGACAGAGTACACTGAAGCTTTCTTT.